Each of the 19 T cell receptor beta chains below was sequenced from the same sample in a study of blood T cell repertoires in COVID-19. Generated by immunoSEQ multiplex PCR, the TCRdb table keeps only in-frame clones and is missing some. The data contain about 160,000 clones, over 85% of them singletons. The sample comprised peripheral blood. These receptor sequences come from a man aged 55 to 69 with active or convalescent COVID-19.

The chain joins TRBV6-1 to TRBJ1-1, with D uncertain. Trimming left V 0 bases short and J 1 base short, with 9 bases between. Germline assignment: CDR1 MNHNS and CDR2 SASEGT. The CDR3 is 15 amino acids. CDR3 in DNA: TGTGCCAGCAGTGAAGCCTCGGCAGGGAACACTGAAGCTTTCTTT. Amino acids: CASSEASAGNTEAFF.

The V gene is TRBV5-1, the J gene TRBJ2-3, with 8 nucleotides matching TRBD2. J gave up 5 bases and V 2 bases, and 7 bases lay outside the gene matches. There are 15 residues in the CDR3. Germline assignment: CDR1 SGHRS and CDR2 YFSETQ. The CDR3 nucleotides read TGCGCCAGCAGCTTCCCGGGGGGGCCCAGAGATACGCAGTATTTT. Its translation: CASSFPGGPRDTQYF.

The chain links TRBV27 to TRBJ2-3; a possible D gene is TRBD2 (6 bases). Trimming took 11 bases from V and 4 from J, leaving 16 bases between them. The CDR3 contains 13 residues. The germline gives CDR1 MNHEY, CDR2 SMNVEV (reference sequence). The CDR3: CAAGRAGSDTQYF. The CDR3 bases are TGTGCCGCCGGCCGGGCGGGGTCAGATACGCAGTATTTT.

The gene calls are TRBV28 and TRBJ2-3, with D possibly TRBD1 on 6 matching bases. Looked up from germline, CDR1 is MDHEN and CDR2 is SYDVKM. With 5 bases removed from V and 2 bases from J, the gap between germline ends came to 11 bases. The CDR3 covers 14 residues. The CDR3 is CASSNGQITDTQYF. CDR3 nucleotides: TGTGCCAGCAGTAATGGACAGATCACAGATACGCAGTATTTT. Full variable domain (rest looked up from reference TRBV28 and TRBJ2-3): DVKVTQSSRYLVKRTGEKVFLECVQDMDHENMFWYRQDPGLGLRLIYFSYDVKMKEKGDIPEGYSVSREKKERFSLILESASTNQTSMYLCASSNGQITDTQYFGPGTRLTVL.

The V call is TRBV21-1, the J call TRBJ1-3; the table's D call, TRBD1, was not checked against the DNA. TRBV21-1 is assigned pseudogene status. CDR3 length equals 19 residues. The CDR3, as DNA: TGTGCCAGCAGCAAGGGACGGACAGGGCCCTCCTACTCTGGAAACACCATATATTTT. This translates into CASSKGRTGPSYSGNTIYF.

The gene calls are TRBV7-9 and TRBJ1-5; TRBD1 matches 7 bases. Germline values: CDR1 SEHNR, CDR2 FQNEAQ (reference sequence). V lost 4 bases, J lost 6 bases, and 3 bases stayed unmatched. The CDR3 is 13 residues long. The CDR3 nucleotides read TGTGCCAGCAGCTCAGGGGGAGGTCAGCCCCAGCATTTT. Translation gives CASSSGGGQPQHF.

The rearrangement links TRBV29-1 to TRBJ2-1; 8 bases fit TRBD1. This CDR3 spans 15 amino acids. J lost 5 bases, V lost 6 bases, and 12 bases had no gene match. The germline V gene encodes CDR1 SQVTM and CDR2 ANQGSEA. The CDR3 DNA is TGCAGCGTCCCAGCCAGGACAGGGTCCGACAATGAGCAGTTCTTC. Protein sequence: CSVPARTGSDNEQFF.

In its sample, this clone was seen once. The rearrangement uses TRBV11-2 and TRBJ2-2, with D unclear. Germline CDR1 SGHAT, CDR2 FQNNGV. This CDR3 comprises 15 residues. V lost 1 base, J lost 0 bases, and 6 bases lay in between. Written as DNA, the CDR3 is TGTGCCAGCAGCTTAGCACAACCGAACACCGGGGAGCTGTTTTTT. Protein: CASSLAQPNTGELFF.

The chain couples TRBV7-6 to TRBJ1-2; TRBD1 matches at 12 bases. This CDR3 comprises 18 residues. Germline assignment: CDR1 SGHVS and CDR2 FNYEAQ. J gave up 6 bases and V 2 bases, and 13 bases lay outside the gene matches. This CDR3 is CASSLLLGTGGAVDGYTF. CDR3 DNA: TGTGCCAGCAGCTTACTTCTAGGGACAGGGGGCGCAGTAGATGGCTACACCTTC.

This clone appeared once. Here the CDR3 reads CASSLTNAQGASEKLFF. CDR3 nucleotide sequence: TGCGCCAGCAGCCTCACCAACGCGCAGGGGGCGTCGGAAAAACTGTTTTTT. The genes are TRBV5-1 and TRBJ1-4, with TRBD1 identical over 8 bases. Germline V gene sequence: CDR1 SGHRS, CDR2 YFSETQ. Trimming took 4 bases from V and 8 from J; bases not matched to a gene: 16. The CDR3 has 17 residues. Combining the CDR3 with reference TRBV5-1 and TRBJ1-4 gives the whole variable domain KAGVTQTPRYLIKTRGQQVTLSCSPISGHRSVSWYQQTPGQGLQFLFEYFSETQRNKGNFPGRFSGRQFSNSRSEMNVSTLELGDSALYLCASSLTNAQGASEKLFFGSGTQLSVL.

This chain connects TRBV7-6 to TRBJ1-2; D not certain. V lost 2 bases and J lost 4, with 5 bases in between. The germline V gene encodes CDR1 SGHVS and CDR2 FNYEAQ. CDR3 length: 12 amino acids. CDR3 protein: CASSLLGYGYTF. The CDR3 bases are TGTGCCAGCAGCTTACTAGGCTATGGCTACACCTTC.

This clone was counted once. CDR3 loop: CASRRRPGGALVANEKLFF. The CDR3 DNA sequence: TGTGCCAGCAGGCGGCGCCCAGGGGGCGCATTAGTAGCTAATGAAAAACTGTTTTTT. The chain joins TRBV28 to TRBJ1-4; 8 nucleotides align to TRBD1. Germline CDR1 MDHEN, CDR2 SYDVKM. The CDR3 consists of 19 residues. V lost 6 bases and J lost 3; bases outside the gene matches: 18.

The V call is TRBV6-5, the J call TRBJ1-4; the D gene is possibly TRBD1 (5 bases). Trimming cost V 5 bases and J 2 bases, with 12 bases left between them. Per germline, CDR1 MNHEY and CDR2 SVGAGI. The CDR3 contains 15 residues. The CDR3: CASSRQEGTNEKLFF. The DNA of the CDR3 is TGTGCCAGCAGTCGGCAGGAGGGGACTAATGAAAAACTGTTTTTT.

This chain uses TRBV2 with TRBJ2-3; 8 positions agree with TRBD1. The germline V gene encodes CDR1 SNHLY and CDR2 FYNNEI. There are 16 residues in the CDR3. V lost 1 base, J lost 4 bases, and 7 bases stayed unmatched. The CDR3 nucleotides are TGTGCCAGCAGTGAAGAGACAGGGGTCTGGTCAGATACGCAGTATTTT. It encodes CASSEETGVWSDTQYF.

The chain carries TRBV25-1 and TRBJ1-3; no reliable D call. The CDR3 length is 14 residues. CDR1 is MGHDK and CDR2 is SYGVNS in the germline V gene. V lost 7 bases and J lost 2, with 12 bases in between. CDR3 coding DNA: TGTGCCAGCAAACCCACAGCCCCTGGAAACACCATATATTTT. Amino acids: CASKPTAPGNTIYF. Based on the CDR3 plus reference TRBV25-1 and TRBJ1-3, the full variable domain is EADIYQTPRYLVIGTGKKITLECSQTMGHDKMYWYQQDPGMELHLIHYSYGVNSTEKGDLSSESTVSRIRTEHFPLTLESARPSHTSQYLCASKPTAPGNTIYFGEGSWLTVV.

The chain couples TRBV6-1 to TRBJ2-7; 11 bases are a match to TRBD1. The germline gives CDR1 MNHNS, CDR2 SASEGT. The ends lost 2 bases at V and 3 bases at J; junction bases unmatched: 9. The CDR3 is 17 amino acids. The CDR3 region is CASSESAGGQGVYEQYF. CDR3 coding DNA: TGTGCCAGCAGTGAAAGTGCCGGGGGACAGGGGGTCTACGAGCAGTACTTC.

The rearrangement links TRBV10-1 to TRBJ2-7; D is perhaps TRBD2 (6 bases). Germline V lookup: CDR1 WNHNN, CDR2 SYGVQD (reference sequence). With 5 bases removed from V and 1 base from J, the gap between germline ends came to 15 bases. The CDR3 has 15 residues. The CDR3: CASSLGREVSYEQYF. The CDR3 DNA sequence: TGCGCCAGCAGTTTGGGCAGGGAGGTGTCCTACGAGCAGTACTTC.

The gene calls are TRBV14 and TRBJ1-1, with TRBD1 identical over 8 bases. The CDR3 is 14 residues long. J lost 0 bases, V lost 6 bases, and 3 bases had no gene match. The germline CDR1 and CDR2 sequences are SGHDN and FVKESK. CDR3 residues: CASRSGGMNTEAFF. In nucleotides, the CDR3 is TGTGCCAGCAGGTCAGGGGGCATGAACACTGAAGCTTTCTTT.

The chain joins TRBV7-2 to TRBJ1-3; D is unclear. The CDR3 sequence is 14 residues long. The ends were cut back, 1 base at V and 7 bases at J, with 11 bases in the middle. Germline V lookup: CDR1 SGHTA, CDR2 FQGNSA. DNA of the CDR3: TGTGCCAGCAGCTTAGGGGCAGGAAGGAACACCATATATTTT. Protein product: CASSLGAGRNTIYF. The variable domain in full, with the rest retrieved from reference TRBV7-2 and TRBJ1-3, is GAGVSQSPSNKVTEKGKDVELRCDPISGHTALYWYRQSLGQGLEFLIYFQGNSAPDKSGLPSDRFSAERTGGSVSTLTIQRTQQEDSAVYLCASSLGAGRNTIYFGEGSWLTVV.